A selection of T cell receptor beta chains follows, all from one sample in a study of T cell responses to AZD1222 COVID-19 vaccine. Assay used: immunoSEQ multiplex PCR; TCRdb lists only in-frame clones, some missing. The table has 140,000 to 150,000 clones, approximately 78% seen once. This sample comprised peripheral blood, obtained on day 0 of MenACWY control vaccination. The receptors come from an adult in good health. Both conserved end residues are part of each CDR3. The order of the fields is clone size, J gene, D gene, V gene, CDR3 DNA, CDR3 protein. D genes are given only for firm matches. Clone size is given for some rows only: seen once, a few or many times, or a class if the clone is expanded.

-	TRBJ2-1	TRBD1	TRBV4-1	TGCGCCAGCAGCCAAGAGGGACAGGGAGCAGATGAGCAGTTCTTC	CASSQEGQGADEQFF
-	TRBJ1-6	-	TRBV5-6	TGTGCCAGCAGCTTGGGAGGGGGACAACGATCACCCCTCCACTTT	CASSLGGGQRSPLHF
-	TRBJ1-2	-	TRBV3-1/TRBV3-2	TGTGCCAGCAGCCTGATGGGGAACTATGGCTACACCTTC	CASSLMGNYGYTF
few	TRBJ2-7	-	TRBV11-2	TGTGCCAGCAGCTTGGAACCCCCAGGGAAGCAGTACTTC	CASSLEPPGKQYF
-	TRBJ1-3	TRBD1	TRBV7-9	TGTGCCAGCAGCTTGCTCCCCCGGGACAGGGGAAACACCATATATTTT	CASSLLPRDRGNTIYF
-	TRBJ1-4	-	TRBV30	TGTGCCTGGAGGGTACAGCCAACTAATGAAAAACTGTTTTTT	CAWRVQPTNEKLFF
-	TRBJ1-2	-	TRBV2	TGTGCCAGCAGTGAAGCGCTCGACTATGGCTACACCTTC	CASSEALDYGYTF
few	TRBJ1-1	-	TRBV7-6	TGTGCCAGCAGCATATCAGGAGGGGTACGGAACACTGAAGCTTTCTTT	CASSISGGVRNTEAFF
few	TRBJ1-2	TRBD1	TRBV5-4	TGTGCCAGCAGCCCGGACAGGGTGATAAGTGATGGCTACACCTTC	CASSPDRVISDGYTF
-	TRBJ2-1	TRBD2	TRBV4-1	TGCGCCAGCAGCCAAGCCCACTTAGCGGGGGGGCCCAATGAGCAGTTCTTC	CASSQAHLAGGPNEQFF
-	TRBJ2-1	TRBD2	TRBV7-6	TGTGCCAGCAGCTTAAGCGGGACTAGAGACAATGAGCAGTTCTTC	CASSLSGTRDNEQFF
-	TRBJ2-5	TRBD2	TRBV9	TGTGCCAGCAGCGTAGTCCCCTCGACTAGCGGGGTACAAGAGACCCAGTACTTC	CASSVVPSTSGVQETQYF
-	TRBJ2-6	TRBD1	TRBV6-5	TGTGCCAGCAGTCCCGACAGGGCTGGGGCCAACGTCCTGACTTTC	CASSPDRAGANVLTF
-	TRBJ2-5	-	TRBV2	TGTGCCAGCAGTCCAAGCCTCATGAGAATCCAAGAGACCCAGTACTTC	CASSPSLMRIQETQYF